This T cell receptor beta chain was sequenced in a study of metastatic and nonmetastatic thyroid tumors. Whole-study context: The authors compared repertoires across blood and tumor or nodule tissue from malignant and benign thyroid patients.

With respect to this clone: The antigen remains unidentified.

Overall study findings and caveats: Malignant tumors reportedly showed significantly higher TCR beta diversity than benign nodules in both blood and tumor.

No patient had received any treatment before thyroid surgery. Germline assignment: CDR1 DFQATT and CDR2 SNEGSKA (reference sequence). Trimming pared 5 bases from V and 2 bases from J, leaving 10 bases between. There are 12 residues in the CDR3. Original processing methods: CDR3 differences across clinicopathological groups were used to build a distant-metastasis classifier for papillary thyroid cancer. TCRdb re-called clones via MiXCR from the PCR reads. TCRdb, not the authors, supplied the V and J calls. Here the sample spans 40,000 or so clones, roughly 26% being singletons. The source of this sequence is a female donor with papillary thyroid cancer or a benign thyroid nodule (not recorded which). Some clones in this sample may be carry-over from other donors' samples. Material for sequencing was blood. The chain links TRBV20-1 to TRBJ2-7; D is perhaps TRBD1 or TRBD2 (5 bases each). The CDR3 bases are TGCAGTGCTGGGGACGAAACCTACGAGCAGTACTTC. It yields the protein CSAGDETYEQYF.